A selection of T cell receptor beta chains follows, all from one sample in a study of glioma-infiltrating T cells. TCRdb fed the multiplex PCR reads into MiXCR, producing one record per CDR3 protein. Here the sample spans 100,000 to 150,000 distinct CDR3 sequences, approximately 23% being singletons. The source material was glioma tissue, nonneoplastic brain tissue, or PBMCs (not recorded which). The receptors here all came from a human donor with low-grade glioma or glioblastoma, undergoing nonglioma brain surgery, or in good health (not recorded which). Each CDR3 is given with its conserved first and last residue. D genes are given only for firm matches. Some rows mark clone size as missing; the rest say once, few, many or name a class of expanded clone.

D gene: TRBD1
J gene: TRBJ2-2
clone size: few
V gene: TRBV4-2
CDR3 DNA: TGTGCCAGCAGCCAAGATCCACAGGGGGCATCCGGGGAGCTGTTTTTT
CDR3 protein: CASSQDPQGASGELFF

D gene: TRBD2
J gene: TRBJ2-7
clone size: many
V gene: TRBV18
CDR3 DNA: TGTGCCAGCTCACCTCAGCGGGAGTCCCCCGAGCAGTACTTC
CDR3 protein: CASSPQRESPEQYF

D gene: .
J gene: TRBJ2-5
clone size: .
V gene: TRBV6-5
CDR3 DNA: TGTGCCAGCGGTTACTCGGCTTTCGATGAGACCCAGTACTTC
CDR3 protein: CASGYSAFDETQYF

D gene: .
J gene: TRBJ1-5
clone size: many
V gene: TRBV6-1
CDR3 DNA: TGTGCGTCAAGTAAGGACTACAATCAGCCCCAGCATTTT
CDR3 protein: CASSKDYNQPQHF

D gene: .
J gene: TRBJ2-2
clone size: .
V gene: TRBV4-3
CDR3 DNA: TGCGCCAGCAGCCAAGCCTCCTGGGGGCAGCAGGGAACCGGGGAGCTGTTTTTT
CDR3 protein: CASSQASWGQQGTGELFF

D gene: TRBD2
J gene: TRBJ2-2
clone size: many
V gene: TRBV28
CDR3 DNA: TGTGCCAGCAGTTGGCCGGGACTAGCGGGAGTTCGTGCCGGGGAGCTGTTTTTT
CDR3 protein: CASSWPGLAGVRAGELFF

D gene: TRBD2
J gene: TRBJ2-3
clone size: many
V gene: TRBV6-1
CDR3 DNA: TGTGCCACCTCACTAGCGGGAAGGGCAGATACGCAGTATTTT
CDR3 protein: CATSLAGRADTQYF

D gene: TRBD1
J gene: TRBJ2-3
clone size: many
V gene: TRBV5-1
CDR3 DNA: TGCGCCAGCAGCTTGGAGACAGGGACAGCAGATACGCAGTATTTT
CDR3 protein: CASSLETGTADTQYF

D gene: .
J gene: TRBJ1-2
clone size: many
V gene: TRBV20-1
CDR3 DNA: TGCAGTGCTAGATCCGGGACAAACGATGGCTACACCTTC
CDR3 protein: CSARSGTNDGYTF

D gene: .
J gene: TRBJ2-1
clone size: .
V gene: TRBV11-1
CDR3 DNA: TGTGCCAGCAGCTTAGTGGGACTTCCTTTCCTCAATGAGCAGTTCTTC
CDR3 protein: CASSLVGLPFLNEQFF

D gene: .
J gene: TRBJ1-5
clone size: many
V gene: TRBV20-1
CDR3 DNA: TGCAGTGCTAGGGGGGGGCGTTCATGGGACAGCAATCAGCCCCAGCATTTT
CDR3 protein: CSARGGRSWDSNQPQHF

D gene: .
J gene: TRBJ2-6
clone size: many
V gene: TRBV24-1
CDR3 DNA: TGTGCCACCAGTGAACAGAGGGCCAACGTCCTGACTTTC
CDR3 protein: CATSEQRANVLTF

D gene: TRBD2
J gene: TRBJ2-7
clone size: few
V gene: TRBV7-3
CDR3 DNA: TGTGCCACCACGTCCCCCGGGACTAGCGGGAGTAACTACGAGCAGTACTTC
CDR3 protein: CATTSPGTSGSNYEQYF

D gene: .
J gene: TRBJ1-5
clone size: many
V gene: TRBV2
CDR3 DNA: TGTGCCAGCAGTGAAGTTTGGGGACCTAGCAATCAGCCCCAGCATTTT
CDR3 protein: CASSEVWGPSNQPQHF

D gene: TRBD2
J gene: TRBJ2-7
clone size: many
V gene: TRBV7-8
CDR3 DNA: TGTGCCAGCAGCTTAGCGACGGCGGGAGGGCCCTACGAGCAGTACTTC
CDR3 protein: CASSLATAGGPYEQYF

D gene: .
J gene: TRBJ2-5
clone size: .
V gene: TRBV5-1
CDR3 DNA: TGCGCCAGCATCTTGTGGGGACAAAGTCAAGAGACCCAGTACTTC
CDR3 protein: CASILWGQSQETQYF

D gene: .
J gene: TRBJ2-1
clone size: many
V gene: TRBV6-1
CDR3 DNA: TGTGCCAGCAGTCTTCAGGCGGATCCCTACAATGAGCAGTTCTTC
CDR3 protein: CASSLQADPYNEQFF